Listed here are 4 T cell receptor beta chains from one sample, sequenced in a study of shared clonotypes between healthy human individuals. Repertoires were generated with immunoSEQ multiplex PCR, while TCRdb's copy carries only in-frame clones and drops some. Here the sample spans roughly 700,000 clones, about 74% being singletons. Sequencing was carried out using memory CD4+ T cells sorted from blood. The subset here: CD45RA-negative fraction. These receptors were collected from a woman aged 25 to 39 in good health.

The V and J genes are TRBV10-3 and TRBJ1-2; 7 positions match TRBD1. Germline V gives CDR1 ENHRY, CDR2 SYGVKD. The trim removed 2 bases at V and 8 bases at J, leaving 11 bases unmatched. The CDR3 totals 15 residues. DNA of the CDR3: TGTGCCATCAGTGAGCAGATGACAGGGATCGAAGGCTACACCTTC. This encodes CAISEQMTGIEGYTF.

The chain combines TRBV11-2 with TRBJ2-3; D is unclear. This CDR3 contains 13 residues. Looked up from germline, CDR1 is SGHAT and CDR2 is FQNNGV. Between the trimmed V and J ends, which lost 4 bases and 3 bases, there was a span of 8 bases. The CDR3 loop is CASSSRPTDTQYF. CDR3 sequence (DNA): TGTGCCAGCAGCTCAAGACCAACAGATACGCAGTATTTT.

The genes are TRBV5-1 and TRBJ1-2; a weak D match, TRBD1 (6 bases). Deletions cut 4 bases from V and 4 bases from J, with 14 bases between. The V gene's germline CDR1 is SGHRS and CDR2 YFSETQ. The CDR3 is 14 amino acids. CDR3 DNA sequence: TGCGCCAGCAGCGCAGCAGGGGCGACCTATGGCTACACCTTC. Translated: CASSAAGATYGYTF.

The chain is built from TRBV10-3 and TRBJ2-7, with D perhaps matching TRBD2 (5 bases). The germline V gene has CDR1 ENHRY and CDR2 SYGVKD. The CDR3 is 13 amino acids. V was cut by 6 bases and J by 2 bases, with 11 bases left in between. The chain's CDR3 is CAISRMEAYEQYF. In DNA, the CDR3 is TGTGCCATCAGCCGGATGGAGGCCTACGAGCAGTACTTC.